This is a list of T cell receptor beta chains from one sample in a study of T-cell reconstitution after alpha-beta-depleted transplantation in children. TCRdb itself ran the PCR reads through MiXCR, one entry per CDR3 protein. The sample includes about 420,000 distinct CDR3 sequences, 15% to 20% seen only once; the top ten take 29%. The input for sequencing was PBMCs, mostly from graft donor cells, taken 360 days after TCRalphabeta/CD19-depleted stem cell transplant. The origin of the receptors is a boy younger than two who had a stem cell transplant for Wiskott-Aldrich syndrome, so the T cells may come from the graft donor. Both conserved end residues are part of each CDR3. D genes are given only for firm matches. Clone size appears in some rows only: once, few, many, or a class for an expanded clone.

>18|-|TRBV4-1|TRBD2|TRBJ2-1
TGCGCCAGCAGCCAAGATCAGGCGCGGGGGGATTCCTACAATGAGCAGTTCTTC
CASSQDQARGDSYNEQFF
>14|few|TRBV12-3/TRBV12-4|TRBD2|TRBJ2-5
TGTGCCAGCAGGCTACAGCGGGGACTTGGGACCCAGTACTTC
CASRLQRGLGTQYF
>14|-|TRBV30|-|TRBJ2-7
TGTGCCTGGAAACCTTACTACGGATCCTACGAGCAGTACTTC
CAWKPYYGSYEQYF
>16|-|TRBV5-6|-|TRBJ2-1
TGTGCCAGCAGCTTGGTCGAACAGTTGATATACAATGAGCAGTTCTTC
CASSLVEQLIYNEQFF
>17|-|TRBV12-3/TRBV12-4|-|TRBJ2-2
TGTGCCAGCAGTCCCTATTCCAGGACGGCCACACGCGGGGAGCTGTTTTTT
CASSPYSRTATRGELFF
>18|many|TRBV4-1|-|TRBJ2-7
TGCGCCAGCAGCCAAGACCGAACCCCGGTTCCGTCGTCGAGGGAGCAGTACTTC
CASSQDRTPVPSSREQYF
>16|few|TRBV4-2|TRBD2|TRBJ2-7
TGTGCCAGCAGTGGACTAGCGGGGGGGGCTATCTACGAGCAGTACTTC
CASSGLAGGAIYEQYF
>13|many|TRBV7-9|-|TRBJ2-2
TGTGCCAGCAGCTTCTATAACACCGGGGAGCTGTTTTTT
CASSFYNTGELFF
>15|-|TRBV6-5|-|TRBJ1-2
TGTGCCAGCAGTTACTCGGCAGGGGTCAGCTATGGCTACACCTTC
CASSYSAGVSYGYTF
>15|-|TRBV5-1|-|TRBJ2-2
TGCGCCAGCAGCTCCCAGACGGGGGATATCGGGGAGCTGTTTTTT
CASSSQTGDIGELFF
>18|few|TRBV11-1|-|TRBJ2-1
TGTGCCAGCAGCTTAACCCCCCACAGGAAGGGATCCTACAATGAGCAGTTCTTC
CASSLTPHRKGSYNEQFF
>13|-|TRBV28|TRBD2|TRBJ2-2
TGTGCCAGCAGTCCGGGACTAGCTAGGGAGCTGTTTTTT
CASSPGLARELFF
>21|few|TRBV11-1|-|TRBJ2-2
TGTGCCAGCAGCTCAAAGATTCGATCGACCAAACGGGCTACGGGCGATGGGGAGCTGTTTTTT
CASSSKIRSTKRATGDGELFF
>17|-|TRBV4-1|TRBD1|TRBJ2-5
TGCGCCAGCAGCCCTAAAACGCAGGGGGCACGGCAGGAGACCCAGTACTTC
CASSPKTQGARQETQYF
>14|-|TRBV27|-|TRBJ1-6
TGTGCCAGCAGTTTATGGCAGGTGAATTCACCCCTCCACTTT
CASSLWQVNSPLHF
>16|few|TRBV10-3|-|TRBJ1-5
TGTGCCATCAGTGAGTCAAGAGGAGGGGGAAATCAGCCCCAGCATTTT
CAISESRGGGNQPQHF
>16|-|TRBV18|TRBD1|TRBJ2-2
TGTGCCAGCTCACTATGGACAGGAGGGAACACCGGGGAGCTGTTTTTT
CASSLWTGGNTGELFF
>16|-|TRBV3-1|-|TRBJ2-1
TGTGCCAGCAGTTATTTAGCGGCAGGGCCCTACAATGAGCAGTTCTTC
CASSYLAAGPYNEQFF
>14|-|TRBV12-3/TRBV12-4|-|TRBJ2-1
TGTGCCAGCAGTTTAGAGGGGGGTTTGGGTGAGCAGTTCTTC
CASSLEGGLGEQFF